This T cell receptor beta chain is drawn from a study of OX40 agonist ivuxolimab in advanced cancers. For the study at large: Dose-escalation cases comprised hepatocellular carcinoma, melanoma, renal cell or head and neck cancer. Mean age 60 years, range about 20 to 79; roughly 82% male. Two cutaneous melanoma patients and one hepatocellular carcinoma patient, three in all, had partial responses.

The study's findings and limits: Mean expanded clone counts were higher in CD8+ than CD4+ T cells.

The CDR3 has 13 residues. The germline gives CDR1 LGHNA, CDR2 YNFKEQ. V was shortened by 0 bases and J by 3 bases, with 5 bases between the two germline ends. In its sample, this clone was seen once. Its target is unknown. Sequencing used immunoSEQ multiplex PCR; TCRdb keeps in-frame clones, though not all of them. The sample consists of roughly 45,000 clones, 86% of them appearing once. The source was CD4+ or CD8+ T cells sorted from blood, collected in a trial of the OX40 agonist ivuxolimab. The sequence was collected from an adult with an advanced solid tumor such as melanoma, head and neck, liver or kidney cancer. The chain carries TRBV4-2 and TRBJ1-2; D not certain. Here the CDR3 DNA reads TGTGCCAGCAGCCAAGACGGAGACTATGGCTACACCTTC. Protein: CASSQDGDYGYTF.